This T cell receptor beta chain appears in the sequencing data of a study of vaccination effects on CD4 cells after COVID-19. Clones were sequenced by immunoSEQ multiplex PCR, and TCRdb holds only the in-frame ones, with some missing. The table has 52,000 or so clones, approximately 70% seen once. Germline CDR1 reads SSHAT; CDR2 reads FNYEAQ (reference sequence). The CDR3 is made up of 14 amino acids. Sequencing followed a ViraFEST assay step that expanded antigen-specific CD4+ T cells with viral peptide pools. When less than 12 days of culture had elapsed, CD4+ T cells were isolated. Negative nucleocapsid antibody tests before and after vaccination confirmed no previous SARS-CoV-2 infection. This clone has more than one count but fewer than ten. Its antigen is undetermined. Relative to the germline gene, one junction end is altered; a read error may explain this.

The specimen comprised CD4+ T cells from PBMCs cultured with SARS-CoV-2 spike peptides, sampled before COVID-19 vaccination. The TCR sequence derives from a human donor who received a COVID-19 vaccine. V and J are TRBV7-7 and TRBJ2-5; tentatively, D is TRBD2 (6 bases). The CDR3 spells CASSLYEGLETQYF. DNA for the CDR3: TGTGCTAGCAGCTTATATGAGGGACTAGAGACCCAGTACTTC.